A selection of T cell receptor beta chains follows, all from one sample in a study of cytomegalovirus exposure and HLA in healthy donors. Clones were read by immunoSEQ multiplex PCR, and TCRdb kept only the in-frame ones, dropping some. The sample shows around 180,000 clones, around 77% of them seen only once. The material sequenced was PBMCs. The receptors here all came from a man aged 55 to 70 in good health and CMV-seronegative. Each CDR3 is given with its conserved first and last residue. The order of the fields is D gene, J gene, clone size, V gene, CDR3 DNA, CDR3 protein. The D gene is left open where the match is weak. Clone size is shown for a subset of rows, as once, few, many or a class of expanded clone.

>NA|TRBJ1-1|NA|TRBV4-1
TGCGCCAGCAGCCAAGTTAGGGGAGGGGAGGTGGGCACTGAAGCTTTCTTT
CASSQVRGGEVGTEAFF
>NA|TRBJ1-4|NA|TRBV7-9
TGTGCCAGCAGCTCGGGACAAAATGAAAAACTGTTTTTT
CASSSGQNEKLFF
>TRBD1|TRBJ2-7|NA|TRBV5-4
TGTGCCAGCAGCTTCGGTGGGACAGAGGACGAGCAGTACTTC
CASSFGGTEDEQYF
>TRBD2|TRBJ2-7|NA|TRBV10-2
TGCGCCAGCAGTGAGTCGCGGACTAGCGGGAGAGGTTACGAGCAGTACTTC
CASSESRTSGRGYEQYF
>TRBD1|TRBJ1-2|NA|TRBV30
TGTGCCTTGGGGACAGGGTTAGACTATGGCTACACCTTC
CALGTGLDYGYTF
>NA|TRBJ2-1|NA|TRBV28
TGTGCCAGCTGGCGGGGTGTCAATGAGCAGTTCTTC
CASWRGVNEQFF
>NA|TRBJ2-1|NA|TRBV6-5
TGTGCCAGCAGGAGAGGGCAGAGCTCCTACAATGAGCAGTTCTTC
CASRRGQSSYNEQFF
>NA|TRBJ2-7|NA|TRBV5-6
TGTGCCGGCAGCTTTTGGCAGGGTAGTAGGTACTTC
CAGSFWQGSRYF
>NA|TRBJ1-3|few|TRBV2
TGTGCCAGCAGTGTAGAAGGGGTCGGAAACACCATATATTTT
CASSVEGVGNTIYF
>NA|TRBJ1-2|NA|TRBV4-3
TGCGCCAGCAGCCAAGGTACAGTCAGCTATGGCTACACCTTC
CASSQGTVSYGYTF
>NA|TRBJ2-7|NA|TRBV2
TGTGCCAGCATCATTTACGGCTACGAGCAGTACTTC
CASIIYGYEQYF
>NA|TRBJ2-7|NA|TRBV27
TGTGCCAGCAGTTTATCGTCCAGAACACTACTTCGCGAGCAGTACTTC
CASSLSSRTLLREQYF
>NA|TRBJ1-3|NA|TRBV21-1
TGTGCCAGCAGCAAAGCGGCCTGGAGCTCTGGAAACACCATATATTTT
CASSKAAWSSGNTIYF
>TRBD1|TRBJ1-1|NA|TRBV18
TGTGCCAGCTCACTCCCGGGACAGTGGAATTGGATGAACACTGAAGCTTTCTTT
CASSLPGQWNWMNTEAFF
>TRBD2|TRBJ2-7|NA|TRBV5-4
TGTGCCAGCAGCTTTCAGGGGACTAGTAATATCGAGCAGTACTTC
CASSFQGTSNIEQYF
>NA|TRBJ2-7|NA|TRBV5-1
TGCGCCAGCAGCTTGGGGCAGGGGACGAACGAGCAGTACTTC
CASSLGQGTNEQYF
>NA|TRBJ1-2|NA|TRBV2
TGTGCCAGCAGTCTACAGCCCGGTAACTATGGCTACACCTTC
CASSLQPGNYGYTF
>NA|TRBJ2-5|NA|TRBV4-1
TGCGCCAGCAGCCAACGTTGGCGGGAAGTACAAGAGACCCAGTACTTC
CASSQRWREVQETQYF
>NA|TRBJ1-5|NA|TRBV23-1
TGCGCCAGCAGTCAATCGTTCAGGTTATATAGCAATCAGCCCCAGCATTTT
CASSQSFRLYSNQPQHF
>NA|TRBJ2-3|NA|TRBV10-3
TGTGCCATCAGTGAGTCCTGGTCGCTAGAATCAGATACGCAGTATTTT
CAISESWSLESDTQYF
>TRBD2|TRBJ2-7|NA|TRBV25-1
TGTGCCAGCAGCGGGCGGGAGGCAGTAAGCTCCTACGAGCAGTACTTC
CASSGREAVSSYEQYF
>NA|TRBJ2-1|NA|TRBV6-5
TGTGCCAGCAGTTACTCGAACGGGGGTATCGATGAGCAGTTCTTC
CASSYSNGGIDEQFF
>TRBD1|TRBJ1-1|few|TRBV27
TGTGCCAGCAGGGACGGGACAGGGACGTTCATGAACACTGAAGCTTTCTTT
CASRDGTGTFMNTEAFF